This T cell receptor (beta chain) was sequenced during a study of T cell responses to AZD1222 COVID-19 vaccine. Study-level results: Donors were mostly white British, more females; clonal diversity possibly underestimated. Epitopes outside B.1.351 and B.1.1.7 mutated regions reportedly drew nearly half of spike TCRs. After two AZD1222 doses, spike-specific TCR breadth and depth rose versus day 0.

A remark on this clone: Its antigen remains unknown.

Produced via immunoSEQ multiplex PCR; TCRdb's table is partial and in-frame only. The sample has roughly 170,000 clones, 88% seen once; the top ten hold 0.49%. The CDR3 consists of 16 residues. Germline V gives CDR1 MNHEY, CDR2 SVGEGT. Unmatched junction bases numbered 11, after V lost 5 bases and J lost 5 bases. The V call is TRBV6-2 or TRBV6-3, the J call TRBJ2-5; 10 positions match TRBD1. This sequence originates from an adult in good health. Sequencing was performed on peripheral blood, taken on day 0 of AZD1222 vaccination. CDR3 sequence reads: CASSEGQGPLRETQYF. For the CDR3, the DNA is TGTGCCAGCAGTGAGGGACAGGGGCCGCTCAGGGAGACCCAGTACTTC.